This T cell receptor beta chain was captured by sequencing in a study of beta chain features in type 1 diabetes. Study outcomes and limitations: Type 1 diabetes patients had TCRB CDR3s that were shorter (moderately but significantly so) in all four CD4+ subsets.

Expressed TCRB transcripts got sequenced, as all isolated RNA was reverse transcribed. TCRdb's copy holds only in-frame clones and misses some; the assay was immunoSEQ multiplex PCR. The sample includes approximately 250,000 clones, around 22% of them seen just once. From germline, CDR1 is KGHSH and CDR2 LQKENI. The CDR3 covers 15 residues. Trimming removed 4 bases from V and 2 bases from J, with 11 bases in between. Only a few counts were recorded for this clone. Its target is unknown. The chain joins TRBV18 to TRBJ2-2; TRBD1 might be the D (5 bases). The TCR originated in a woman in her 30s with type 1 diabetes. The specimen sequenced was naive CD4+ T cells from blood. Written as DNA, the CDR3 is TGTGCCAGCTCACTCCGACAGACTAACACCGGGGAGCTGTTTTTT. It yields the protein CASSLRQTNTGELFF.